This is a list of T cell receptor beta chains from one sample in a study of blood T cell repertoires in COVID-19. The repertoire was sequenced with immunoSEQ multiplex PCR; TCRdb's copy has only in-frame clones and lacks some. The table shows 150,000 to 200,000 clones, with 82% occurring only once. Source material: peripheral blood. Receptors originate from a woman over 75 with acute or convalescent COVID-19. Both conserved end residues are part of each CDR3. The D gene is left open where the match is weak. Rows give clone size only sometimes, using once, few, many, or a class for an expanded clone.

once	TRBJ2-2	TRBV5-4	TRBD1	TGTGCCAGCAGCTTGGGGGCAGGGGGCGCGGCCGGGGAGCTGTTTTTT	CASSLGAGGAAGELFF
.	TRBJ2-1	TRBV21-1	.	TGTGCCAGCACCCACCCTGTAATTAGACTAGCGGGCCCGTTGGCTGTACGTGAGCAGTTCTTC	CASTHPVIRLAGPLAVREQFF
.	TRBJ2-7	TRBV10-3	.	TGTGCCATCAGTGGTGATAGCGGCTCCTACGAGCAGTACTTC	CAISGDSGSYEQYF
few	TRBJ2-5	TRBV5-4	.	TGTGCCAGCAGCTTGCTAGGGGTAACCCAAGAGACCCAGTACTTC	CASSLLGVTQETQYF
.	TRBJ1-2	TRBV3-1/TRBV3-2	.	TGTGCCAGCAGCCATCGCGGGGTGGGCTACACCTTC	CASSHRGVGYTF
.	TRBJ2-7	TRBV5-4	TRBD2	TGTGCCAGCAGCTTGGTAGCGGGAGGGCCCCACGAGCAGTACTTC	CASSLVAGGPHEQYF
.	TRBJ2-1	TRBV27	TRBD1	TGTGCCAGCAGTCACTCCGGGACAGCTTACAATGAGCAGTTCTTC	CASSHSGTAYNEQFF
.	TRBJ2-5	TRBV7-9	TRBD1	TGTGCCAGCAGCTTACCTCGGGACAGGGGGCAAGAGACCCAGTACTTC	CASSLPRDRGQETQYF
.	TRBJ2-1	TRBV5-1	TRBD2	TGCGCCAGCAGCTTTAGCGGGAGCCTTTCCTACAATGAGCAGTTCTTC	CASSFSGSLSYNEQFF
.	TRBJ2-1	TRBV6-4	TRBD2	TGTGCCAGCAGTGCCGGCGGGGGGAGACAGTTCTTC	CASSAGGGRQFF
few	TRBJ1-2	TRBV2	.	TGTGCCAGCAGTGCTGGCATAGGACTTAACTATGGCTACACCTTC	CASSAGIGLNYGYTF
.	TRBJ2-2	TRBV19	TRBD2	TGTGCCAGTAGTATAGGCGGGAGGGAAACCGGGGAGCTGTTTTTT	CASSIGGRETGELFF
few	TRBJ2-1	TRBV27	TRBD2	TGTGCCAGCAGTTTAAGAGCGGGAGGGTACAATGAGCAGTTCTTC	CASSLRAGGYNEQFF
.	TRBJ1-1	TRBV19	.	TGTGCCAGTAGTATAAGGAGGGAGACTGAAGCTTTCTTT	CASSIRRETEAFF
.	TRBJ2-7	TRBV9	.	TGTGCCAGCAGCGTAGATAGCTCCTACGAGCAGTACTTC	CASSVDSSYEQYF
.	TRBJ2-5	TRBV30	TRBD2	TGTGCCTGGGGAGCTGGTAGCGGGAGGGGGGAGACCCAGTACTTC	CAWGAGSGRGETQYF
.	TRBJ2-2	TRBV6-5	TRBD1	TGTGCCAGCAGTTATGACAGGGGGACCGGGGAGCTGTTTTTT	CASSYDRGTGELFF
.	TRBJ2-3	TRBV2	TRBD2	TGTGCCAGCAGGGGTGGACTAGCGTCAGATACGCAGTATTTT	CASRGGLASDTQYF
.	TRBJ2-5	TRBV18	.	TGTGCCAGCTCCGGCGGGACAGAGCAAGAGACCCAGTACTTC	CASSGGTEQETQYF